This T cell receptor (beta chain) was retrieved from a study of technical replicates of blood from four donors. The assay was immunoSEQ multiplex PCR, and TCRdb's table has in-frame clones only and misses some. The sample consists of just under 85,000 clones, around 90% of them appearing once. What was sequenced was T cells isolated from PBMCs. This sequence was found in a human donor in good health.

The CDR3, as DNA: TGCGCCAGCAGCCCACCCGGAGGACTAGCGGCAACCTACGAGCAGTACTTC. It encodes CASSPPGGLAATYEQYF. The chain joins TRBV4-1 to TRBJ2-7, with TRBD2 matching 10 bases. V lost 4 bases to trimming and J lost 2 bases; unmatched junction nucleotides: 11. The germline CDR1 and CDR2 sequences are MGHRA and YSYEKL. The CDR3 extends over 17 amino acids.